Presented here are 31 T cell receptor beta chains from one specimen sequenced in a study of shared clonotypes between healthy human individuals. Data came from immunoSEQ multiplex PCR; TCRdb stores just in-frame clones and leaves some out. In the table there are millions of clones, 85% to 95% of which are singletons. Naive CD8 cells were CD45RO-negative, positively selected for CCR7, excluding terminally differentiated effector memory CD45RA+ cells. Sequenced material: naive CD8+ T cells from PBMCs. The receptors were gathered from a man aged 18 to 35 in good health. Some clones in this sample may be carry-over from other donors' samples.

The chain has TRBV7-2 and TRBJ2-3, with D maybe TRBD2 (5 bases). Germline V lookup: CDR1 SGHTA, CDR2 FQGNSA. Trimming removed 5 bases at V and 0 bases at J, with 15 bases between. The CDR3 has 16 residues. The CDR3 nucleotides are TGTGCCAGCAGCCTCGGAGTGCGGGCCAGCACAGATACGCAGTATTTT. This gives the protein CASSLGVRASTDTQYF.

This rearrangement joins TRBV10-1 to TRBJ2-1; 8 bases map to TRBD1. The length of the CDR3 is 11 residues. Trimming took 10 bases from V and 10 from J; bases not matched to a gene: 6. The V gene's germline CDR1 is WNHNN and CDR2 SYGVQD (reference sequence). CDR3: CATSGGGEQFF. The DNA of the CDR3 is TGCGCCACCTCAGGGGGCGGGGAGCAGTTCTTC.

With respect to this clone: Other DNA sequences in this sample translate to the same CDR3. This rearrangement joins TRBV5-6 to TRBJ2-7; TRBD1 matches at 11 bases. Unmatched junction bases numbered 2, after V lost 3 bases and J lost 3 bases. CDR3 length: 14 residues. Germline V gives CDR1 SGHDT, CDR2 YYEEEE. The CDR3 DNA is TGTGCCAGCAGCTGGGGACAGGGGGACTACGAGCAGTACTTC. Amino acids: CASSWGQGDYEQYF.

This clone has a single count. The gene calls are TRBV5-1 and TRBJ1-1; 10 bases are shared with TRBD1. The J segment lost 3 bases and the V segment lost 1 base, leaving 9 bases of the junction unmatched. The CDR3 contains 17 residues. CDR1 and CDR2 (germline): SGHRS, YFSETQ. CDR3 in amino acids: CASSLPPLGTGDTEAFF. The CDR3 region has the DNA TGCGCCAGCAGCTTGCCCCCCCTCGGGACAGGGGACACTGAAGCTTTCTTT.

In this sample, this clone turned up once. Other DNA sequences in this sample translate to the same CDR3. The chain has TRBV28 and TRBJ1-5; D remains unclear. The CDR3 has 14 residues. Germline V lookup: CDR1 MDHEN, CDR2 SYDVKM. V was clipped by 2 bases and J by 4 bases, with 9 bases between them. CDR3 sequence: CASSLRGRNQPQHF. Written as DNA, the CDR3 is TGTGCCAGCAGTTTAAGAGGGCGGAATCAGCCCCAGCATTTT. Supplemented by reference TRBV28 and TRBJ1-5, the full variable domain reads DVKVTQSSRYLVKRTGEKVFLECVQDMDHENMFWYRQDPGLGLRLIYFSYDVKMKEKGDIPEGYSVSREKKERFSLILESASTNQTSMYLCASSLRGRNQPQHFGDGTRLSIL.

J is TRBJ1-1 and V is TRBV6-1; D not resolved. The CDR3 extends over 15 amino acids. Trimming removed 8 bases from V and 5 bases from J, with 21 bases in between. The germline V gene encodes CDR1 MNHNS and CDR2 SASEGT. The CDR3 nucleotides read TGTGCCAGCGAGGAGGAGGACGCGGGGTGGACTGAAGCTTTCTTT. This translates into CASEEEDAGWTEAFF.

V gene TRBV7-9 combines with J gene TRBJ2-7; D is uncertain. The CDR3 consists of 12 residues. Germline values: CDR1 SEHNR, CDR2 FQNEAQ (reference sequence). V was shortened by 5 bases and J by 3 bases, with 8 bases between the two germline ends. The CDR3 DNA reads TGTGCCAGCAGCACCCACAGCTACGAGCAGTACTTC. Protein sequence: CASSTHSYEQYF.

The rearrangement joins TRBV2 to TRBJ2-7; D is perhaps TRBD1 (6 bases). The CDR3 covers 13 residues. V lost 5 bases to trimming and J lost 6 bases, with 14 bases between them. The V gene's germline CDR1 is SNHLY and CDR2 FYNNEI. The CDR3 DNA reads as TGTGCCAGCAGTCAACAGGGCAGGGGCGAGCAGTACTTC. This gives the protein CASSQQGRGEQYF.

The chain couples TRBV14 to TRBJ2-1; 13 bases agree with TRBD2. Losses at the gene ends were 1 base for V and 9 bases for J; bases not matched to a gene: 15. The CDR3 is 19 amino acids. Germline CDR1 reads SGHDN; CDR2 reads FVKESK. CDR3 region: CASSQVGPQLAGGPGEQFF. The CDR3 DNA sequence: TGTGCCAGCAGCCAAGTAGGGCCCCAACTAGCGGGAGGGCCGGGTGAGCAGTTCTTC.

A remark on this clone: Other DNA sequences in this sample translate to the same CDR3. The chain uses TRBV27 and TRBJ2-7; 8 bases are shared with TRBD1. The junction had 3 bases not matched to a gene; V was cut back by 3 bases and J by 2 bases. The CDR3 loop spans 14 amino acids. In germline, CDR1 is MNHEY, CDR2 SMNVEV (reference sequence). CDR3 region: CASSLTGVPYEQYF. CDR3 nucleotide sequence: TGTGCCAGCAGTTTGACAGGGGTTCCCTACGAGCAGTACTTC.

The rearrangement links TRBV27 to TRBJ2-1; 9 bases fit TRBD2. This CDR3 is built from 15 residues. Germline assignment: CDR1 MNHEY and CDR2 SMNVEV (reference sequence). J was trimmed by 5 bases and V by 1 base; bases with no gene match: 3. Here the CDR3 reads CASSLFSGGNNEQFF. The CDR3 nucleotides are TGTGCCAGCAGTTTATTTAGCGGGGGTAACAATGAGCAGTTCTTC.

This clone has a single count. This chain links TRBV7-9 with TRBJ2-7; 10 bases are shared with TRBD1. The CDR3 runs 15 residues. V lost 5 bases, J lost 2 bases, and 6 bases stayed unmatched. Per germline, CDR1 SEHNR and CDR2 FQNEAQ (reference sequence). The CDR3 bases are TGTGCCAGCAGCGACTCCGGGACAGGGGCCTACGAGCAGTACTTC. The encoded protein is CASSDSGTGAYEQYF.

This chain uses TRBV5-8 with TRBJ2-7, with 9 positions matching TRBD1. The CDR3 spans 15 residues. Germline assignment: CDR1 SGHTS and CDR2 YDEGEE. V dropped 4 bases and J dropped 2; count of bases not matched to a gene: 7. The CDR3 loop reads CASSRRDRVPYEQYF. The CDR3 nucleotides are TGTGCCAGCAGCCGCAGGGACAGGGTCCCCTACGAGCAGTACTTC.

The chain is built from TRBV28 and TRBJ1-3, with a tentative D call TRBD1 (5 bases). The CDR3 extends over 16 amino acids. Germline lookup yields CDR1 MDHEN and CDR2 SYDVKM. The ends were cut back, 8 bases at V and 0 bases at J, with 17 bases in the middle. The CDR3: CASRKGWYSSGNTIYF. The CDR3 nucleotides read TGTGCCAGCCGAAAGGGGTGGTACTCCTCTGGAAACACCATATATTTT.

This clone was seen once. The chain employs TRBV5-5 and TRBJ1-1; 10 bases are a match to TRBD1. Trimming at V came to 4 bases and at J to 4 bases, leaving 16 bases not matched to a gene. CDR3 length equals 18 residues. Germline V gene sequence: CDR1 SGHKS, CDR2 YYEKEE (reference sequence). CDR3 nucleotides: TGTGCCAGCAGCCGGGCTGACAGGGGGCGCCTTTTATCCACTGAAGCTTTCTTT. Translated, it gives CASSRADRGRLLSTEAFF.

The chain is built from TRBV9 and TRBJ1-5; a weak D match, TRBD1 (5 bases). Trimming pared 3 bases from V and 5 bases from J, leaving 12 bases between. CDR1 and CDR2 (germline): SGDLS, YYNGEE. The CDR3 length is 14 residues. The CDR3 spells CASSEGLYDQPQHF. DNA for the CDR3: TGTGCCAGCAGCGAGGGGTTGTACGATCAGCCCCAGCATTTT.

The chain joins TRBV2 to TRBJ2-5; 11 bases align to TRBD2. Germline V gene lookup returns CDR1 SNHLY and CDR2 FYNNEI. V dropped 4 bases and J dropped 1; count of bases not matched to a gene: 2. The CDR3 length is 15 residues. The CDR3 DNA follows: TGTGCCAGCAGTGGACTAGCGGGGATCCAAGAGACCCAGTACTTC. Translated, it gives CASSGLAGIQETQYF.

The rearrangement uses TRBV6-1 and TRBJ1-5; D uncertain. This CDR3 comprises 14 residues. CDR1 is MNHNS, CDR2 SASEGT, per germline. Trimming shortened V by 4 bases and J by 9 bases, and 16 bases separated the two germline ends. DNA for the CDR3: TGTGCCAGCAGTGCTTGGAGGGCTAATGTGCCCCAGCATTTT. Protein: CASSAWRANVPQHF.

V usage is TRBV27 and J usage is TRBJ2-2; no reliable D call. V lost 7 bases and J lost 7, with 10 bases in between. CDR1 and CDR2 (germline): MNHEY, SMNVEV (reference sequence). The CDR3 covers 12 residues. This chain's CDR3 is CASTNILGELFF. The DNA of the CDR3 is TGTGCCAGCACAAACATCCTCGGGGAGCTGTTTTTT.

This clone was counted a single time. The sample contains more than one DNA sequence encoding this CDR3. The V call is TRBV5-4, the J call TRBJ2-1, with a possible D match to TRBD2 (5 bases). The V gene's germline CDR1 is SGHNT and CDR2 YYREEE (reference sequence). With 4 bases removed from V and 4 bases from J, the gap between germline ends came to 12 bases. This CDR3 is 14 amino acids long. For the CDR3, the DNA is TGTGCCAGCAGCCCTGGAGGAGCGTACAATGAGCAGTTCTTC. Translated: CASSPGGAYNEQFF.

The rearrangement links TRBV10-2 to TRBJ2-5, with 11 bases matching TRBD2. Losses at the gene ends were 6 bases for V and 4 bases for J; bases not matched to a gene: 10. Germline assignment: CDR1 WSHSY and CDR2 SAAADI. CDR3 length equals 16 residues. CDR3 nucleotides: TGCGCCAGCAGGGAGGGACTAGCGGAAGGAGGAGAGACCCAGTACTTC. Its protein is CASREGLAEGGETQYF.

J is TRBJ1-1 and V is TRBV29-1, with no clear D. Trimming pared 2 bases from V and 0 bases from J, leaving 16 bases between. The CDR3 has 16 amino acids. CDR1 is SQVTM, CDR2 ANQGSEA, per germline. The CDR3 DNA follows: TGCAGCGTTGAAATTAGGGAGTACATAATGAACACTGAAGCTTTCTTT. Amino acid sequence: CSVEIREYIMNTEAFF.

The chain links TRBV9 to TRBJ2-1; TRBD2 aligns across 9 bases. This CDR3 contains 18 residues. V shed 3 bases and J 5 bases; nucleotides not matched to a gene: 15. Per germline, CDR1 SGDLS and CDR2 YYNGEE. The CDR3 region is CASSAKPLGLASNNEQFF. CDR3 nucleotide sequence: TGTGCCAGCAGCGCAAAGCCCCTCGGACTAGCGAGTAACAATGAGCAGTTCTTC. The entire variable domain, with the rest obtained from reference TRBV9 and TRBJ2-1, is as follows: DSGVTQTPKHLITATGQRVTLRCSPRSGDLSVYWYQQSLDQGLQFLIQYYNGEERAKGNILERFSAQQFPDLHSELNLSSLELGDSALYFCASSAKPLGLASNNEQFFGPGTRLTVL.

The count of this clone is one. The gene calls are TRBV5-6 and TRBJ1-1, with D uncertain. Looked up from germline, CDR1 is SGHDT and CDR2 is YYEEEE. Trimming shortened V by 1 base and J by 1 base, and 14 bases separated the two germline ends. CDR3 length: 16 amino acids. The CDR3 spells CASSLFLGVKNTEAFF. The CDR3 nucleotides read TGTGCCAGCAGCTTGTTTTTGGGTGTGAAGAACACTGAAGCTTTCTTT.

About this clone itself: At the DNA level, this CDR3 is encoded by other sequences in the same sample as well. The gene calls are TRBV4-3 and TRBJ1-1; unclear D gene. The CDR3 sequence is 14 residues long. Germline lookup yields CDR1 LGHNA and CDR2 YSLEER. V lost 0 bases and J lost 3, with 8 bases in between. DNA for the CDR3: TGCGCCAGCAGCCAAGATAGGGCGGACACTGAAGCTTTCTTT. It translates to CASSQDRADTEAFF.

The chain combines TRBV4-1 with TRBJ1-5; tentative D call: TRBD1 (6 bases). The CDR3 is made up of 15 amino acids. Trimming removed 1 base from V and 2 bases from J, with 9 bases in between. Per the germline V gene, CDR1 is MGHRA and CDR2 is YSYEKL. The chain's CDR3 is CASSQGGAGNQPQHF. The CDR3 region has the DNA TGCGCCAGCAGCCAAGGGGGGGCGGGCAATCAGCCCCAGCATTTT.

This chain links TRBV7-6 with TRBJ1-5; the D gene is possibly TRBD1 (5 bases). CDR3 length equals 15 residues. Trimming took off 5 bases at V and 3 bases at J, with 14 bases between the two ends. Germline CDR1 reads SGHVS; CDR2 reads FNYEAQ. As DNA, the CDR3 is TGTGCCAGCAGCCCAAACGGAGGGACCAATCAGCCCCAGCATTTT. It translates to CASSPNGGTNQPQHF.

This chain connects TRBV9 to TRBJ2-1; 9 bases are a match to TRBD2. V lost 2 bases and J lost 5; bases outside the gene matches: 5. This CDR3 has 15 amino acids. Per the germline V gene, CDR1 is SGDLS and CDR2 is YYNGEE. In nucleotides, the CDR3 is TGTGCCAGCAGCGTTAGCGGGAGACCCCACAATGAGCAGTTCTTC. It encodes CASSVSGRPHNEQFF.

The chain carries TRBV7-8 and TRBJ2-7, with a possible D match to TRBD1 (6 bases). Trimming shortened V by 2 bases and J by 2 bases, and 13 bases separated the two germline ends. CDR1 SGHVS and CDR2 FQNEAQ come from the germline V gene. The CDR3 sequence is 15 residues long. The CDR3, as DNA: TGTGCCAGCAGCTTAACCCCAGGGGACCCCTACGAGCAGTACTTC. Its translation is CASSLTPGDPYEQYF.

This chain links TRBV19 with TRBJ1-5; the match to TRBD1 covers 9 bases. The length of the CDR3 is 14 residues. V shed 3 bases, J shed 10 bases, and the junction held 7 bases outside the gene matches. CDR1 LNHDA and CDR2 SQIVND come from the germline V gene (reference sequence). CDR3 amino acids: CASSIGTGTTPQHF. DNA of the CDR3: TGTGCCAGTAGTATCGGGACAGGGACCACCCCCCAGCATTTT.

Worth noting for this clone: Additional DNA sequences in this sample encode the identical CDR3. The chain links TRBV29-1 to TRBJ1-2; no firm D call. The germline V gene has CDR1 SQVTM and CDR2 ANQGSEA. The CDR3 spans 12 residues. Trimming shortened V by 1 base and J by 5 bases, and 8 bases separated the two germline ends. The CDR3 protein is CSVEGGGYGYTF. The CDR3 region has the DNA TGCAGCGTTGAAGGAGGCGGGTATGGCTACACCTTC.